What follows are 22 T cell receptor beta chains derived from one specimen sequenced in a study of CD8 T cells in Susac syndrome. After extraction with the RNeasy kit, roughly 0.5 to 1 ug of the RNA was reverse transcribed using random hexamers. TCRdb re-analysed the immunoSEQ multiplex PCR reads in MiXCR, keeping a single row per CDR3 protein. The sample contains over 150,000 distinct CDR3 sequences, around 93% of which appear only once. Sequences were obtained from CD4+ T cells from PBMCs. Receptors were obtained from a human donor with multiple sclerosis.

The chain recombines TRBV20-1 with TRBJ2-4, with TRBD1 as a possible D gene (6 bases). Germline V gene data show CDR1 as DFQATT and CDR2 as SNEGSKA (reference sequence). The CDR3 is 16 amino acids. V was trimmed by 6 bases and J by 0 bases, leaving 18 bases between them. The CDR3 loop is CSARPRDILAKNIQYF. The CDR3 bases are TGCAGTGCCAGACCCCGGGACATCCTAGCCAAAAACATTCAGTACTTC.

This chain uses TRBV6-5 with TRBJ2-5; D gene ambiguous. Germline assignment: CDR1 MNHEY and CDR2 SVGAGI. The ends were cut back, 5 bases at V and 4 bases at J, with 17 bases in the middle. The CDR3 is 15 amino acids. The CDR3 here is CASSTRWSGVETQYF. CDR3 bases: TGTGCCAGCAGTACCCGATGGAGTGGGGTAGAGACCCAGTACTTC.

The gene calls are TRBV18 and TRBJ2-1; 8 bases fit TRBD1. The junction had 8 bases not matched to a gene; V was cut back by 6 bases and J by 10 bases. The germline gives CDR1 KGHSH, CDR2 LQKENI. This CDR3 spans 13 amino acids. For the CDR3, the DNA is TGTGCCAGCTCTCCGGACAGGGCAGGCGAGCAGTTCTTC. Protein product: CASSPDRAGEQFF.

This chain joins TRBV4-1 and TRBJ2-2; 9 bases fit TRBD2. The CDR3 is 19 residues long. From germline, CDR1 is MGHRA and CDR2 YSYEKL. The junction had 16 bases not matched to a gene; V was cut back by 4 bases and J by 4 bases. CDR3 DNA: TGCGCCAGCAGCCCCCATACCGGGACTAGCAGGCCGGTCACCGGGGAGCTGTTTTTT. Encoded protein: CASSPHTGTSRPVTGELFF.

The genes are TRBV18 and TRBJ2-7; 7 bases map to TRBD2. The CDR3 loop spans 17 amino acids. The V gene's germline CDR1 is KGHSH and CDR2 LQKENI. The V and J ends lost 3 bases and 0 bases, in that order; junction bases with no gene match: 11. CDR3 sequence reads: CASSPLGGTQTSYEQYF. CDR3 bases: TGTGCCAGCTCACCTCTGGGGGGGACGCAGACCTCCTACGAGCAGTACTTC.

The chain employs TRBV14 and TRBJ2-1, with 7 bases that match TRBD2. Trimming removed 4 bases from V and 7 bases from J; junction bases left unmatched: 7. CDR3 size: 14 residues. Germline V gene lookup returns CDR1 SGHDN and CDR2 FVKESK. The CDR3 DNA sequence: TGTGCCAGCAGCCGTGGCGGGAGCCTAAATGAGCAGTTCTTC. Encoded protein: CASSRGGSLNEQFF.

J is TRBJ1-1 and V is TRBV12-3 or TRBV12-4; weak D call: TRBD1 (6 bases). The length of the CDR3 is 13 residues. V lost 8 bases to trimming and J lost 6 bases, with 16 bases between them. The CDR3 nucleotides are TGTGCCAGCTCATCCTTGGGGGGCTCTGAAGCTTTCTTT. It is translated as CASSSLGGSEAFF.

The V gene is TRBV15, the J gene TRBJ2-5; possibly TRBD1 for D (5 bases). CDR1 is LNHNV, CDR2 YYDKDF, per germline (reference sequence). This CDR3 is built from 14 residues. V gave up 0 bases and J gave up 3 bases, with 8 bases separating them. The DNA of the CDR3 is TGTGCCACCAGCAGAGATCAGGGTAAAGAGACCCAGTACTTC. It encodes CATSRDQGKETQYF. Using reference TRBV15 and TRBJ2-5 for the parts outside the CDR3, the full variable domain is DAMVIQNPRYQVTQFGKPVTLSCSQTLNHNVMYWYQQKSSQAPKLLFHYYDKDFNNEADTPDNFQSRRPNTSFCFLDIRSPGLGDTAMYLCATSRDQGKETQYFGPGTRLLVL.

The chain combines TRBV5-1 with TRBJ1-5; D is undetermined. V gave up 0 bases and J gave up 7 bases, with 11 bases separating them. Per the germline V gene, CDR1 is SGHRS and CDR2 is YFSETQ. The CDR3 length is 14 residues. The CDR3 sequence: CASSLGGREQPQHF. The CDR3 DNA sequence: TGCGCCAGCAGCTTGGGGGGTAGGGAACAGCCCCAGCATTTT. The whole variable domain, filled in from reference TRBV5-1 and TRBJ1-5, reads KAGVTQTPRYLIKTRGQQVTLSCSPISGHRSVSWYQQTPGQGLQFLFEYFSETQRNKGNFPGRFSGRQFSNSRSEMNVSTLELGDSALYLCASSLGGREQPQHFGDGTRLSIL.

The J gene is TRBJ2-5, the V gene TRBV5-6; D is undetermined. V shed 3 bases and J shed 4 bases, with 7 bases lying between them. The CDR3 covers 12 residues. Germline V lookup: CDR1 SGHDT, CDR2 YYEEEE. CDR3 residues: CASSSPPETQYF. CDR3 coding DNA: TGTGCCAGCAGCTCGCCGCCAGAGACCCAGTACTTC.

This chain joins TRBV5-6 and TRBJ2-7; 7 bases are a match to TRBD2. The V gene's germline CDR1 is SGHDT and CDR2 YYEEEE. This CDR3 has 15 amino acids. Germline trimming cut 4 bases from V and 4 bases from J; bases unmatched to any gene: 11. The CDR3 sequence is CASSPQRRGWYEQYF. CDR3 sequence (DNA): TGTGCCAGCAGCCCCCAGCGGCGGGGGTGGTACGAGCAGTACTTC.

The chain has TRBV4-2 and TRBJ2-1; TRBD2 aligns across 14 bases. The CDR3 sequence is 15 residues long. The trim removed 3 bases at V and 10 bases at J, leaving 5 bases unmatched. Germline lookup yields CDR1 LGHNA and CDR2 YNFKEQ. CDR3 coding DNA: TGTGCCAGCAGCCACCGACTAGCGGGGGGGATCGAGCAGTTCTTC. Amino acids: CASSHRLAGGIEQFF.

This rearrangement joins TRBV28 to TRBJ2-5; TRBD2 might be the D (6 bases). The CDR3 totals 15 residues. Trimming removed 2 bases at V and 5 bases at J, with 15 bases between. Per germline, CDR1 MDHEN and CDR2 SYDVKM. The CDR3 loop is CASSLGGLFRETQYF. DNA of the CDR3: TGTGCCAGCAGTTTAGGGGGGTTGTTCAGGGAGACCCAGTACTTC.

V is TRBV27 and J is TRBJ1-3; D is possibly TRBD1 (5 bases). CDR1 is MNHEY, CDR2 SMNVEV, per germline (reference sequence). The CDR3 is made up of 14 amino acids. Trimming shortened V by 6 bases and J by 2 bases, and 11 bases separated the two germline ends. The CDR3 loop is CASRPLGAGNTIYF. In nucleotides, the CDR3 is TGTGCCAGCAGGCCATTGGGGGCTGGAAACACCATATATTTT.

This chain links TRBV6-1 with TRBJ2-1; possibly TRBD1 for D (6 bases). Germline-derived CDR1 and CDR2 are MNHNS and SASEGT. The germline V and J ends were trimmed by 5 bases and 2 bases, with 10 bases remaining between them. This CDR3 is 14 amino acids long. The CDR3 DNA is TGTGCCAGCAGTACAGCAGGGGCCTACAATGAGCAGTTCTTC. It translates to CASSTAGAYNEQFF.

CDR3 sequence (DNA): TGTGCCAGCACCCGGGGGGAGGCCTACAATGAGCAGTTCTTC. This translates into CASTRGEAYNEQFF. The rearrangement uses TRBV6-2 or TRBV6-3 and TRBJ2-1, with 7 bases matching TRBD2. The CDR3 sequence is 14 residues long. Trimming took 7 bases from V and 2 from J; bases not matched to a gene: 5. Germline-derived CDR1 and CDR2 are MNHEY and SVGEGT.

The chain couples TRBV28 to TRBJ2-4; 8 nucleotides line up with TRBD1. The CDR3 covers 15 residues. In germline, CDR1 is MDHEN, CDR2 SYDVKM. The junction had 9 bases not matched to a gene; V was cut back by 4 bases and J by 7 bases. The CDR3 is CASSSGQGSGNIQYF. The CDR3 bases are TGTGCCAGCAGTTCCGGACAGGGCTCGGGTAACATTCAGTACTTC.

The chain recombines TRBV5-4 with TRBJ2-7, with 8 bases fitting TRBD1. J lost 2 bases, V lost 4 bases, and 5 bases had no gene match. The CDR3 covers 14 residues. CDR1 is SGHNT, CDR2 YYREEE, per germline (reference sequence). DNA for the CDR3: TGTGCCAGCAGCCAGGGGGCTTATCCCTACGAGCAGTACTTC. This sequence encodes CASSQGAYPYEQYF.

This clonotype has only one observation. Here the CDR3 DNA reads TGCGCCAGCAGCTTCATAGGGGGCGATTCACCCCTCCACTTT. It is translated as CASSFIGGDSPLHF. V is TRBV5-1 and J is TRBJ1-6; 7 bases align to TRBD1. With V trimmed by 2 bases and J by 8 bases, 4 bases remained unmatched. This CDR3 contains 14 residues. Germline V gene lookup returns CDR1 SGHRS and CDR2 YFSETQ.

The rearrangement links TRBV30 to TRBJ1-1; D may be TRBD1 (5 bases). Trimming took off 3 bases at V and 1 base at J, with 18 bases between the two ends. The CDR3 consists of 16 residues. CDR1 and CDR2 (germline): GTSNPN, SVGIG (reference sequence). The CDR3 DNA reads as TGTGCCTGGAGGGTCACAGGTTACCTTAAGAACACTGAAGCTTTCTTT. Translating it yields CAWRVTGYLKNTEAFF.

In nucleotides, the CDR3 is TGTGCCAGCAGCTTAGATCTGGGTGATGGCTACACCTTC. Amino acid sequence: CASSLDLGDGYTF. V and J are TRBV11-2 and TRBJ1-2, with D uncertain. Trimming pared 0 bases from V and 6 bases from J, leaving 8 bases between. The CDR3 runs 13 residues. The V gene's germline CDR1 is SGHAT and CDR2 FQNNGV.

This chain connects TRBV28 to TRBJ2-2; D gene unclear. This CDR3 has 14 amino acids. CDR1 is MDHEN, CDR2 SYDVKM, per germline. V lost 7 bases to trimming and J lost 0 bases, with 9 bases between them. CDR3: CASNLLSNTGELFF. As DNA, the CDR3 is TGTGCCAGCAACCTACTATCGAACACCGGGGAGCTGTTTTTT.